The clone carrying this T cell receptor beta chain was seen ten or more times. What it recognizes is unknown. Time point specified: newly diagnosed GD, antithyroid drugs for less than 3 months. Generation of the TCR library employed RNA extracted from PBMCs. CDR1 and CDR2 from the germline V gene are SGHDN and FVKESK. The CDR3 covers 15 residues. V was trimmed by 0 bases and J by 4 bases, leaving 12 bases between them. To make TCR beta libraries, researchers used iRepertoire HTBI primers and Arm-PCR of CDR3 regions. TCRdb processed the multiplex PCR reads anew with MiXCR; each CDR3 protein has one entry. The sample carries approximately 440,000 distinct CDR3 sequences, 15% to 20% recorded once. The data derive from a study of regulatory T cells in long-lasting Graves disease. Study-wide results and caveats: Preferential use of TRBV28, TRBJ1-2 and TRBJ2-5 was seen in persistent disease.

This sample also appeared in a second study, on T cells in Graves' hyperthyroidism and ophthalmopathy. From that second work: Orbital computed tomography, thyroid ultrasound, serum thyroxine and TRAb, and clinical symptoms together informed the diagnoses. Researchers ran a first-round RT-PCR on the TCR CDR3 using the HTBI primer set. Before onset, ophthalmopathy was predicted by the model a median approximately 6.5 months earlier.

The TCR sequence derives from a man aged 35 to 55 with Graves disease. Sample: peripheral blood mononuclear cells (PBMCs), taken at new diagnosis, from a patient treated with antithyroid drugs. This chain links TRBV14 with TRBJ1-2; the D gene is possibly TRBD1 (6 bases). The CDR3, as DNA: TGTGCCAGCAGCCAAGACAGGGGCGCCGTCTATGGCTACACCTTC. Protein product: CASSQDRGAVYGYTF.